This is a list of T cell receptor beta chains from one sample in a study of siplizumab effects on memory and regulatory T cells. Repertoires were generated with immunoSEQ multiplex PCR, while TCRdb's copy carries only in-frame clones and drops some. The sample holds about 110,000 clones, about 92% seen once. Material: CD4+ T cells sorted from blood. These receptors originate from a human donor in good health. The CDR3 runs from the conserved cysteine through the conserved F or W. Fields, in order: J gene, clone size, D gene, V gene, CDR3 protein, CDR3 DNA. A D gene is named only where the DNA matches it firmly. Not all rows give a size; the values are once, few, many and, for expanded clones, a class.

j_call: TRBJ2-2
clone_size: -
d_call: TRBD2
v_call: TRBV10-3
cdr3_aa: CAIRSSGEDTGELFF
cdr3_nt: TGTGCCATCAGGTCTAGCGGCGAAGACACCGGGGAGCTGTTTTTT

j_call: TRBJ2-3
clone_size: -
d_call: -
v_call: TRBV2
cdr3_aa: CASSVQRTSTDTQYF
cdr3_nt: TGTGCCAGCAGTGTCCAGCGGACTAGCACAGATACGCAGTATTTT

j_call: TRBJ1-1
clone_size: -
d_call: -
v_call: TRBV5-1
cdr3_aa: CASSRRGDLWTEAFF
cdr3_nt: TGCGCCAGCAGCCGGAGGGGGGACTTGTGGACTGAAGCTTTCTTT

j_call: TRBJ2-1
clone_size: -
d_call: TRBD2
v_call: TRBV5-4
cdr3_aa: CASSFSGGTYNEQFF
cdr3_nt: TGTGCCAGCAGTTTTAGCGGGGGGACCTACAATGAGCAGTTCTTC

j_call: TRBJ1-1
clone_size: -
d_call: TRBD1
v_call: TRBV19
cdr3_aa: CASSSAGGPNTEAFF
cdr3_nt: TGTGCCAGTAGCTCGGCAGGGGGCCCGAACACTGAAGCTTTCTTT

j_call: TRBJ2-3
clone_size: once
d_call: TRBD2
v_call: TRBV6-4
cdr3_aa: CASSPSGRAGDTQYF
cdr3_nt: TGTGCCAGCAGCCCTAGCGGGAGGGCCGGGGATACGCAGTATTTT

j_call: TRBJ1-2
clone_size: -
d_call: -
v_call: TRBV6-6
cdr3_aa: CASSSEYGYTF
cdr3_nt: TGTGCCAGCAGTTCAGAGTATGGCTACACCTTC

j_call: TRBJ2-3
clone_size: -
d_call: -
v_call: TRBV15
cdr3_aa: CATSRETDTQYF
cdr3_nt: TGTGCCACCAGCAGGGAAACCGATACGCAGTATTTT

j_call: TRBJ2-7
clone_size: -
d_call: TRBD1
v_call: TRBV7-8
cdr3_aa: CASSLGRTGPYEQYF
cdr3_nt: TGTGCCAGCAGCTTAGGGAGGACAGGGCCCTACGAGCAGTACTTC

j_call: TRBJ1-5
clone_size: -
d_call: -
v_call: TRBV28
cdr3_aa: CAIQDRGNQPQHF
cdr3_nt: TGTGCCATACAAGACAGAGGGAATCAGCCCCAGCATTTT

j_call: TRBJ1-4
clone_size: -
d_call: -
v_call: TRBV21-1
cdr3_aa: CATRNEKLFF
cdr3_nt: TGTGCCACTAGGAATGAAAAACTGTTTTTT

j_call: TRBJ1-4
clone_size: -
d_call: TRBD1
v_call: TRBV5-1
cdr3_aa: CASSPTPQGAGEKLFF
cdr3_nt: TGCGCCAGCAGCCCTACCCCTCAGGGGGCGGGGGAAAAACTGTTTTTT

j_call: TRBJ2-7
clone_size: -
d_call: -
v_call: TRBV4-3
cdr3_aa: CASSQDDTSLVYF
cdr3_nt: TGCGCCAGCAGCCAAGACGACACCTCTTTGGTCTACTTC

j_call: TRBJ2-3
clone_size: -
d_call: -
v_call: TRBV27
cdr3_aa: CASSGLGTASDTQYF
cdr3_nt: TGTGCCAGCAGTGGTCTAGGGACTGCATCAGATACGCAGTATTTT

j_call: TRBJ1-5
clone_size: -
d_call: -
v_call: TRBV19
cdr3_aa: CASSIRSGQRNQPQHF
cdr3_nt: TGTGCCAGTAGTATTCGGTCAGGCCAACGAAATCAGCCCCAGCATTTT

j_call: TRBJ2-3
clone_size: -
d_call: TRBD2
v_call: TRBV7-2
cdr3_aa: CASSFSGERTDTQYF
cdr3_nt: TGTGCCAGCAGCTTCAGCGGGGAACGCACAGATACGCAGTATTTT

j_call: TRBJ1-2
clone_size: -
d_call: TRBD1
v_call: TRBV19
cdr3_aa: CASARQGNNYGYTF
cdr3_nt: TGTGCCAGTGCAAGACAGGGCAATAACTATGGCTACACCTTC

j_call: TRBJ1-2
clone_size: -
d_call: TRBD1
v_call: TRBV19
cdr3_aa: CASSIGRGQGGYTF
cdr3_nt: TGTGCCAGTAGTATTGGCAGGGGGCAGGGCGGCTACACCTTC

j_call: TRBJ2-5
clone_size: few
d_call: TRBD2
v_call: TRBV11-2
cdr3_aa: CASSLQSSGFETQYF
cdr3_nt: TGTGCCAGCAGCTTACAGTCTAGCGGATTTGAGACCCAGTACTTC

j_call: TRBJ1-3
clone_size: -
d_call: -
v_call: TRBV7-8
cdr3_aa: CASSFKSGDTFSGNTIYF
cdr3_nt: TGTGCCAGCAGCTTTAAAAGTGGGGACACATTCTCTGGAAACACCATATATTTT

j_call: TRBJ2-7
clone_size: -
d_call: -
v_call: TRBV11-2
cdr3_aa: CASSQGSYEQYF
cdr3_nt: TGTGCCAGCTCCCAGGGGTCCTACGAGCAGTACTTC

j_call: TRBJ2-2
clone_size: -
d_call: TRBD2
v_call: TRBV7-6
cdr3_aa: CASSLVSSGSFGGELFF
cdr3_nt: TGTGCCAGCAGCTTAGTGTCAAGCGGGAGTTTTGGCGGGGAGCTGTTTTTT

j_call: TRBJ1-3
clone_size: -
d_call: -
v_call: TRBV6-1
cdr3_aa: CASSWDSSSGNTIYF
cdr3_nt: TGTGCCAGCAGTTGGGACTCGAGCTCTGGAAACACCATATATTTT

j_call: TRBJ2-7
clone_size: -
d_call: TRBD2
v_call: TRBV5-1
cdr3_aa: CASSSGLAGDEQYF
cdr3_nt: TGCGCCAGCAGCTCGGGACTAGCGGGGGACGAGCAGTACTTC

j_call: TRBJ2-5
clone_size: -
d_call: TRBD2
v_call: TRBV18
cdr3_aa: CASSPFRGGGEETQYF
cdr3_nt: TGTGCCAGCTCACCCTTTCGGGGGGGCGGTGAGGAGACCCAGTACTTC